One and the same sample provided the 22 T cell receptor beta chains below, sequenced in a study of CD8 T cells in ankylosing spondylitis. TCRdb ran MiXCR on the 5' RACE reads and lists one entry per CDR3 protein. The data hold a few hundred thousand distinct CDR3 sequences, with about 10% observed a single time. Sequenced: blood, either unsorted or a sorted T cell fraction (not recorded which). These receptor sequences come from a male donor with ankylosing spondylitis or in good health (not recorded which).

This clonotype appeared a few times. The chain links TRBV21-1 to TRBJ2-7; TRBD1, the table's D call, lacks a check against the DNA. TRBV21-1 corresponds to a pseudogene. This CDR3 is 13 amino acids long. CDR3: CASSHNDTGEQYF. The CDR3 DNA reads as TGTGCCAGCAGCCATAACGACACGGGGGAGCAGTACTTC.

At least ten counts were recorded for this clonotype. The chain couples TRBV3-1 to TRBJ2-2; weak D call: TRBD2 (5 bases). Germline CDR1 reads LGHDT; CDR2 reads YNNKEL (reference sequence). This CDR3 has 14 residues. The germline V and J ends were trimmed by 1 base and 3 bases, with 6 bases remaining between them. The CDR3 DNA sequence: TGTGCCAGCAGCCAAGGAGGGTACACCGGGGAGCTGTTTTTT. Translation gives CASSQGGYTGELFF.

In its sample, this clonotype was seen many times. The rearrangement links TRBV18 to TRBJ2-1; D remains ambiguous. V lost 11 bases and J 0 bases, leaving 11 bases between the germline ends. CDR1 is KGHSH, CDR2 LQKENI, per germline. This CDR3 has 13 amino acids. The CDR3 is CAGGWSSYNEQFF. CDR3 bases: TGTGCCGGTGGATGGAGCTCCTACAATGAGCAGTTCTTC.

This clonotype was observed a few times. The chain carries TRBV19 and TRBJ2-1; 14 bases fit TRBD2. The CDR3 contains 16 residues. The trim removed 4 bases at V and 6 bases at J, leaving 5 bases unmatched. Per germline, CDR1 LNHDA and CDR2 SQIVND (reference sequence). The CDR3 spells CASSRGTSGSPNEQFF. The CDR3 DNA follows: TGTGCCAGTAGTAGGGGGACTAGCGGGAGTCCCAATGAGCAGTTCTTC.

This clonotype was counted many times. The chain couples TRBV15 to TRBJ1-2, with D possibly being TRBD1 (6 bases). The CDR3 extends over 17 amino acids. V was pared by 3 bases and J by 6 bases, with 23 bases between. CDR1 is LNHNV, CDR2 YYDKDF, per germline (reference sequence). The CDR3 region is CATSSGDTLLRADGYTF. CDR3 nucleotide sequence: TGTGCCACCAGCAGCGGGGACACCCTATTGCGCGCGGATGGCTACACCTTC.

The rearrangement joins TRBV2 to TRBJ1-2, with 9 bases aligning to TRBD1. Germline V CDR1 and CDR2: SNHLY, FYNNEI. The CDR3 is 12 amino acids. With V trimmed by 6 bases and J by 7 bases, 3 bases remained unmatched. DNA of the CDR3: TGTGCCAGCAGGGGGACAGGGCTTGGCTACACCTTC. Translated, it gives CASRGTGLGYTF.

This clonotype was detected many times. In DNA form, the CDR3 reads TGTGCCATCAGTGACGGTGAGCAGTTCTTC. It is translated as CAISDGEQFF. V usage is TRBV10-3 and J usage is TRBJ2-1, with D unclear. The CDR3 has 10 residues. Germline CDR1 and CDR2: ENHRY and SYGVKD. V lost 3 bases and J 9 bases, leaving 3 bases between the germline ends.

This clonotype showed up many times. The gene calls are TRBV20-1 and TRBJ1-5; D remains unclear. Germline V lookup: CDR1 DFQATT, CDR2 SNEGSKA (reference sequence). There are 11 residues in the CDR3. V lost 6 bases to trimming and J lost 5 bases, with 8 bases between them. The CDR3 loop is CSAAGDQPQHF. The CDR3 DNA sequence: TGCAGTGCAGCGGGCGATCAGCCCCAGCATTTT.

This clonotype was counted at least ten times. V gene TRBV29-1 combines with J gene TRBJ1-4; the D gene is possibly TRBD1 (6 bases). CDR1 and CDR2 (germline): SQVTM, ANQGSEA. The V end was cut by 6 bases, the J end by 11 bases, with 22 bases between. The CDR3 loop spans 14 amino acids. CDR3 loop: CSVTKDAGEEKLFF. The CDR3, as DNA: TGCAGCGTAACCAAGGATGCAGGGGAAGAGAAACTGTTTTTT.

This clonotype was detected many times. The CDR3 coding sequence is TGCGCCAGCAGCTTGGGAAGTGGTAGCGACGAGCAGTACTTC. It specifies CASSLGSGSDEQYF. J is TRBJ2-7 and V is TRBV5-1, with D perhaps TRBD2 (5 bases). The CDR3 sequence is 14 residues long. The germline V gene encodes CDR1 SGHRS and CDR2 YFSETQ. Trimming cost V 0 bases and J 5 bases, with 12 bases left between them.

This chain links TRBV5-1 with TRBJ2-4; no clear D. Trimming left V 2 bases short and J 15 bases short, with 9 bases between. In germline, CDR1 is SGHRS, CDR2 YFSETQ. This CDR3 is built from 10 residues. CDR3 coding DNA: TGCGCCAGCAGCTTCACCGACGGGTACTTC. Translated, it gives CASSFTDGYF.

This chain connects TRBV5-1 to TRBJ2-7; TRBD1 might be the D (6 bases). This CDR3 contains 14 residues. Germline values: CDR1 SGHRS, CDR2 YFSETQ. Deletions cut 0 bases from V and 6 bases from J, with 13 bases between. The CDR3 sequence is CASSLADQGGEQYF. As DNA, the CDR3 is TGCGCCAGCAGCTTGGCCGATCAAGGGGGCGAGCAGTACTTC.

The sample holds many counts of this clonotype. The chain joins TRBV12-3 or TRBV12-4 to TRBJ2-7; 8 nucleotides line up with TRBD1. CDR3 length equals 13 residues. J lost 9 bases, V lost 6 bases, and 10 bases had no gene match. The CDR3 sequence is CASSQTGVRGQYF. The DNA of the CDR3 is TGTGCCAGCAGCCAGACAGGGGTAAGAGGGCAGTACTTC.

The chain links TRBV10-2 to TRBJ2-7; the match to TRBD2 covers 9 bases. From germline, CDR1 is WSHSY and CDR2 SAAADI. The CDR3 runs 14 residues. Unmatched junction bases numbered 9, after V lost 10 bases and J lost 2 bases. Here the CDR3 reads CATQYAGGPYEQYF. For the CDR3, the DNA is TGCGCCACCCAATATGCGGGAGGGCCCTACGAGCAGTACTTC.

This clonotype has ten or more counts. The chain couples TRBV7-2 to TRBJ2-3, with TRBD2 as a possible D gene (6 bases). CDR1 is SGHTA, CDR2 FQGNSA, per germline. V was pared by 5 bases and J by 2 bases, with 14 bases between. This CDR3 comprises 15 residues. The CDR3 spells CASSPWGGATDTQYF. The CDR3 bases are TGTGCCAGCAGCCCCTGGGGCGGGGCCACAGATACGCAGTATTTT.

This clonotype was seen repeatedly, ten times or more. The genes are TRBV20-1 and TRBJ2-3; 7 bases are shared with TRBD1. This CDR3 has 15 amino acids. J was trimmed by 1 base and V by 5 bases; bases with no gene match: 9. CDR1 is DFQATT, CDR2 SNEGSKA, per germline (reference sequence). The CDR3 loop reads CSARSRTGRTDTQYF. CDR3 DNA sequence: TGCAGTGCTCGAAGCCGGACAGGTCGCACAGATACGCAGTATTTT.

J is TRBJ2-1 and V is TRBV29-1; D call uncertain. Germline V gene data show CDR1 as SQVTM and CDR2 as ANQGSEA. The CDR3 contains 15 residues. V dropped 0 bases and J dropped 8 bases, with 17 bases sitting between them. The CDR3 DNA sequence: TGCAGCGTTGAAGATAATGCGAGACCTACGGATGAGCAGTTCTTC. Residues: CSVEDNARPTDEQFF.

Remarks on this clonotype: With a much larger clone just one base away, this may be a read error. This sequence joins TRBV11-2 and TRBJ2-2; D possibly corresponds to TRBD2 (7 bases). Germline V gene sequence: CDR1 SGHAT, CDR2 FQNNGV. This CDR3 has 13 residues. CDR3 nucleotide sequence: TGTGCCAGCAGCTTAACGGGGGGCGGGGAGCGGTTTTTT. It specifies CASSLTGGGERFF.

This clonotype was counted at least ten times. The DNA of the CDR3 is TGCAGCGTTCGGGAACGAAGTCGAAACACCATATATTTT. This sequence encodes CSVRERSRNTIYF. The chain couples TRBV29-1 to TRBJ1-3; D unresolved. The germline gives CDR1 SQVTM, CDR2 ANQGSEA. V gave up 5 bases and J gave up 5 bases, with 13 bases separating them. This CDR3 is 13 amino acids long.

The V and J genes are TRBV5-1 and TRBJ2-7, with 10 bases matching TRBD1. The germline V gene encodes CDR1 SGHRS and CDR2 YFSETQ. The CDR3 loop spans 16 amino acids. V lost 0 bases and J lost 4; bases outside the gene matches: 7. The CDR3 DNA follows: TGCGCCAGCAGCTTGGAGAGACAGGGGGCAGGGTACGAGCAGTACTTC. Translating it yields CASSLERQGAGYEQYF. Variable domain in full (rest from reference TRBV5-1 and TRBJ2-7): KAGVTQTPRYLIKTRGQQVTLSCSPISGHRSVSWYQQTPGQGLQFLFEYFSETQRNKGNFPGRFSGRQFSNSRSEMNVSTLELGDSALYLCASSLERQGAGYEQYFGPGTRLTVT.

Many counts were recorded for this clonotype. V and J are TRBV11-1 and TRBJ2-7; perhaps TRBD1 as D (6 bases). V lost 2 bases to trimming and J lost 3 bases, with 14 bases between them. CDR3 length: 15 amino acids. Germline-derived CDR1 and CDR2 are SGHAT and FQDESV (reference sequence). As DNA, the CDR3 is TGTGCCAGCAGCTTATACCCAGGGGACCACTACGAGCAGTACTTC. Residues: CASSLYPGDHYEQYF.

The table lists this clonotype with many counts. The chain is built from TRBV27 and TRBJ2-7; 7 nucleotides align to TRBD2. V lost 5 bases, J lost 4 bases, and 5 bases stayed unmatched. The V gene's germline CDR1 is MNHEY and CDR2 SMNVEV (reference sequence). The CDR3 covers 13 residues. The CDR3: CASSPGGLYEQYF. The CDR3 nucleotides are TGTGCCAGCAGTCCCGGGGGGTTATACGAGCAGTACTTC.